The 24 T cell receptor beta chains reported below all come from one sample, sequenced in a study of OX40 agonist ivuxolimab in advanced cancers. TCRdb's copy holds only in-frame clones and misses some; the assay was immunoSEQ multiplex PCR. The sample gives about 91,000 clones, 80% to 90% of which show up once; 4.5% to 5.5% is in the top ten. The sequences come from CD4+ or CD8+ T cells sorted from blood, collected in a trial of the OX40 agonist ivuxolimab. These receptors originate from an adult with an advanced solid tumor such as melanoma, head and neck, liver or kidney cancer.

The chain is built from TRBV10-1 and TRBJ2-3; 7 positions match TRBD2. V was pared by 3 bases and J by 2 bases, with 5 bases of the junction left unmatched. This CDR3 is built from 15 residues. Germline values: CDR1 WNHNN, CDR2 SYGVQD (reference sequence). This CDR3 is CASSDSSGNTDTQYF. The CDR3 nucleotides are TGCGCCAGCAGTGATTCTAGCGGAAACACAGATACGCAGTATTTT.

This clone was seen a few times. The chain links TRBV4-1 to TRBJ2-7, with D maybe TRBD2 (6 bases). Trimming stripped 3 bases from V and 7 bases from J, with 16 bases between. The length of the CDR3 is 14 residues. The V gene's germline CDR1 is MGHRA and CDR2 YSYEKL. The CDR3 DNA is TGCGCCAGCAGCCAGCCCGGACTATCCGGGGAGCAGTACGTC. As protein: CASSQPGLSGEQYV.

The chain is built from TRBV19 and TRBJ2-1; 12 nucleotides match TRBD2. Germline-derived CDR1 and CDR2 are LNHDA and SQIVND (reference sequence). The CDR3 is 16 residues long. Germline trimming cut 7 bases from V and 3 bases from J; bases unmatched to any gene: 7. The CDR3 protein is CASIGLAGGGYNEQFF. CDR3 sequence (DNA): TGTGCCAGTATAGGGCTAGCGGGAGGGGGCTACAATGAGCAGTTCTTC. Looking up the rest from reference TRBV19 and TRBJ2-1 gives the full variable domain: DGGITQSPKYLFRKEGQNVTLSCEQNLNHDAMYWYRQDPGQGLRLIYYSQIVNDFQKGDIAEGYSVSREKKESFPLTVTSAQKNPTAFYLCASIGLAGGGYNEQFFGPGTRLTVL.

A single count supports this clone. The chain couples TRBV5-6 to TRBJ2-1; D possibly corresponds to TRBD2 (5 bases). The germline gives CDR1 SGHDT, CDR2 YYEEEE. The CDR3 has 16 amino acids. V dropped 0 bases and J dropped 0 bases, with 10 bases sitting between them. The CDR3 sequence is CASSLGPGSSYNEQFF. The CDR3, as DNA: TGTGCCAGCAGCTTGGGACCGGGGAGCTCCTACAATGAGCAGTTCTTC.

The chain is built from TRBV9 and TRBJ1-3; 7 nucleotides match TRBD1. V was clipped by 0 bases and J by 0 bases; unmatched bases: 3. Germline V lookup: CDR1 SGDLS, CDR2 YYNGEE. This CDR3 is built from 16 residues. The DNA of the CDR3 is TGTGCCAGCAGCGTAGCGGGACAGAGCTCTGGAAACACCATATATTTT. This encodes CASSVAGQSSGNTIYF.

The V and J genes are TRBV5-6 and TRBJ1-1, with D possibly matching TRBD1 (5 bases). Germline V lookup: CDR1 SGHDT, CDR2 YYEEEE. This CDR3 contains 14 residues. Trimming removed 4 bases at V and 4 bases at J, with 14 bases between. The CDR3 here is CASSIGGLGTEAFF. The CDR3 bases are TGTGCCAGCAGCATTGGGGGTTTGGGCACTGAAGCTTTCTTT.

V is TRBV11-2 and J is TRBJ1-1, with a tentative D call TRBD1 (5 bases). This CDR3 is 16 amino acids long. Germline CDR1 SGHAT, CDR2 FQNNGV. Trimming left V 1 base short and J 2 bases short, with 14 bases between. The CDR3 sequence: CASSLAPGRGNTEAFF. CDR3 DNA: TGTGCCAGCAGCTTAGCTCCAGGGAGAGGAAACACTGAAGCTTTCTTT.

This chain connects TRBV6-6 to TRBJ1-1; no definite D call. The germline V gene has CDR1 MNHNY and CDR2 SVGAGI (reference sequence). V gave up 5 bases and J gave up 4 bases, with 8 bases separating them. CDR3 length: 12 residues. The CDR3 nucleotides read TGTGCCAGCAGTCTTCAAGGCACTGAAGCTTTCTTT. Protein product: CASSLQGTEAFF.

This chain joins TRBV7-3 and TRBJ2-1; TRBD2 is a possible D gene (5 bases). The ends were cut back, 5 bases at V and 7 bases at J, with 12 bases in the middle. The CDR3 runs 13 residues. Per germline, CDR1 SGHTA and CDR2 FQGTGA. CDR3 in amino acids: CASSKTRANEQFF. In nucleotides, the CDR3 is TGTGCCAGCAGCAAAACTAGGGCGAATGAGCAGTTCTTC.

V gene TRBV9 combines with J gene TRBJ1-6, with D unclear. V lost 4 bases, J lost 10 bases, and 6 bases lay in between. This CDR3 is 11 amino acids long. The V gene's germline CDR1 is SGDLS and CDR2 YYNGEE. The CDR3 DNA is TGTGCCAGCAGCTCCCAATCACCCCTCCACTTT. Translation gives CASSSQSPLHF.

The V gene is TRBV7-9, the J gene TRBJ2-3; D is perhaps TRBD1 (6 bases). Trimming took off 5 bases at V and 1 base at J, with 16 bases between the two ends. This CDR3 is 16 amino acids long. The germline CDR1 and CDR2 sequences are SEHNR and FQNEAQ (reference sequence). The CDR3 DNA is TGTGCCAGCAGCGTTAACCGGGACACCCGCACAGATACGCAGTATTTT. It is translated as CASSVNRDTRTDTQYF.

Only a few counts were recorded for this clone. The J gene is TRBJ1-1, the V gene TRBV29-1, with D hard to call. This CDR3 contains 14 residues. V was pared by 3 bases and J by 0 bases, with 11 bases between. CDR1 and CDR2 (germline): SQVTM, ANQGSEA. The CDR3: CSVESGNLNTEAFF. The DNA of the CDR3 is TGCAGCGTTGAGTCGGGAAATTTGAACACTGAAGCTTTCTTT.

V usage is TRBV10-3 and J usage is TRBJ2-5, with 8 bases identical to TRBD1. The CDR3 length is 13 residues. J lost 2 bases, V lost 10 bases, and 6 bases had no gene match. Germline CDR1 is ENHRY and CDR2 is SYGVKD. CDR3 bases: TGTGCCACGGACAGGGACGGGCAAGAGACCCAGTACTTC. Translated: CATDRDGQETQYF.

The chain carries TRBV27 and TRBJ2-1, with 12 bases matching TRBD2. This CDR3 contains 17 residues. The V and J ends lost 6 bases and 6 bases, in that order; junction bases with no gene match: 12. Germline assignment: CDR1 MNHEY and CDR2 SMNVEV (reference sequence). The CDR3 loop is CASSRTSSSGRANEQFF. The CDR3 coding sequence is TGTGCCAGCAGCCGAACTTCATCTAGCGGGAGGGCCAATGAGCAGTTCTTC.

The chain employs TRBV7-9 and TRBJ2-3; the D is unclear. The CDR3 covers 15 residues. V was pared by 5 bases and J by 1 base, with 13 bases between. CDR1 and CDR2 (germline): SEHNR, FQNEAQ (reference sequence). The DNA of the CDR3 is TGTGCCAGCAGCCCACTGGGCTCCCGCACAGATACGCAGTATTTT. This gives the protein CASSPLGSRTDTQYF.

The V gene is TRBV5-1, the J gene TRBJ2-7; 10 nucleotides line up with TRBD2. The V segment lost 3 bases and the J segment 0 bases; nucleotides outside the gene matches: 3. Germline-derived CDR1 and CDR2 are SGHRS and YFSETQ. The CDR3 contains 15 residues. CDR3 amino acids: CASSSLAGASYEQYF. The CDR3 DNA sequence: TGCGCCAGCAGCTCCCTAGCGGGGGCCTCCTACGAGCAGTACTTC.

The chain joins TRBV7-9 to TRBJ2-5; 10 bases line up with TRBD1. Germline lookup yields CDR1 SEHNR and CDR2 FQNEAQ (reference sequence). Germline trimming cut 3 bases from V and 7 bases from J; bases unmatched to any gene: 11. The CDR3 covers 16 residues. CDR3 in DNA: TGTGCCAGCAGCTTCACGTCGCAGGGACAGGGGACGACCCAGTACTTC. Encoded protein: CASSFTSQGQGTTQYF.

This clone has a single count. The rearrangement uses TRBV10-3 and TRBJ2-3; the D gene is possibly TRBD2 (7 bases). Per germline, CDR1 ENHRY and CDR2 SYGVKD. Deletions cut 6 bases from V and 5 bases from J, with 24 bases between. The CDR3 extends over 17 amino acids. The CDR3 DNA reads TGTGCCATCAGGCGGGGGATAGGCCAGGGGCAGGGAGATACGCAGTATTTT. Its translation is CAIRRGIGQGQGDTQYF.

The chain uses TRBV4-2 and TRBJ2-1; TRBD2 might be the D (7 bases). The germline V gene encodes CDR1 LGHNA and CDR2 YNFKEQ. V was cut by 5 bases and J by 10 bases, with 12 bases left in between. CDR3 length equals 12 residues. The CDR3 loop reads CASSRGGWEQFF. The CDR3 coding sequence is TGTGCCAGCAGCAGGGGGGGGTGGGAGCAGTTCTTC.

The V call is TRBV6-5, the J call TRBJ2-7, with D unclear. Trimming shortened V by 6 bases and J by 1 base, and 13 bases separated the two germline ends. The germline V gene has CDR1 MNHEY and CDR2 SVGAGI. The CDR3 has 14 amino acids. The CDR3 coding sequence is TGTGCCAGCAGGCCCCTCGGAGTTTCCTACGAGCAGTACGTC. This translates into CASRPLGVSYEQYV.

V and J are TRBV28 and TRBJ2-7, with 11 bases identical to TRBD2. The CDR3 sequence is 13 residues long. Looked up from germline, CDR1 is MDHEN and CDR2 is SYDVKM. The V segment lost 8 bases and the J segment 4 bases; nucleotides outside the gene matches: 4. The CDR3 protein is CASGGLAEYEQYF. CDR3 in DNA: TGTGCCAGCGGGGGACTAGCGGAGTACGAGCAGTACTTC.

This chain uses TRBV9 with TRBJ2-4; 8 positions match TRBD2. Germline CDR1 and CDR2: SGDLS and YYNGEE. The CDR3 has 15 residues. The ends lost 4 bases at V and 5 bases at J; junction bases unmatched: 8. DNA for the CDR3: TGTGCCAGCAGCCCGGGGACTAGGCCCCAAAACATTCAGTACTTC. Protein: CASSPGTRPQNIQYF.

The chain is built from TRBV5-4 and TRBJ2-5; maybe TRBD2 (6 bases). Trimming cost V 4 bases and J 5 bases, with 15 bases left between them. The CDR3 has 14 residues. In germline, CDR1 is SGHNT, CDR2 YYREEE (reference sequence). CDR3 protein: CASSAGPTEETQYF. The CDR3 DNA is TGTGCCAGCAGCGCGGGACCCACCGAGGAGACCCAGTACTTC.

This chain connects TRBV6-1 to TRBJ1-5; D gene unclear. The V gene lost 5 bases and the J gene lost 5 bases, with 10 bases spanning the gap. This CDR3 has 13 residues. Looked up from germline, CDR1 is MNHNS and CDR2 is SASEGT. The chain's CDR3 is CASSQIWDQPQHF. The CDR3 DNA reads TGTGCCAGCAGTCAAATTTGGGATCAGCCCCAGCATTTT.